The TCR beta chain described here comes from a study of shared clonotypes between healthy human individuals. The germline V gene encodes CDR1 SEHNR and CDR2 FQNEAQ (reference sequence). The V and J ends lost 10 bases and 4 bases, in that order; junction bases with no gene match: 7. There are 13 residues in the CDR3. Per the original methods: There were no quality scores in the junction-only immunoSEQ sequences, so filtering differed. Clones were read by immunoSEQ multiplex PCR, and TCRdb kept only the in-frame ones, dropping some. That table supplies the V and J calls and clone size; D and trimming were determined from the DNA. The table has around 690,000 clones, roughly 88% seen once. The donors, all of them Caucasian adults, lived in Nashville, Tennessee. Study-level results: Relative to their counterparts shared across all four donors, non-shared clonotypes exhibited diminished generation probabilities. Only a few donors were included, so the genetic and exposure-history diversity represented was limited.

Remarks on this clone: Its matching antigen is unknown.

The TCR originated in a man between 18 and 29 years old in good health. Some clones in this sample may be carry-over from other donors' samples. This sequence joins TRBV7-9 and TRBJ2-7; 10 nucleotides match TRBD2. Sequences were obtained from memory CD8+ T cells from PBMCs. Subset denoted: CD45RO+ cells pooled with CCR7-negative TemRA cells. The CDR3, as DNA: TGTGCCACCCGGGGACTAGCGAGTTACGAGCAGTACTTC. This codes for CATRGLASYEQYF.